This TCR beta chain comes out of a study of spatial heterogeneity in lung cancer. Time point reported: sample taken at primary tumor resection. TCRs were sequenced from unsorted whole RNA of tumor, nontumor lung or PBMC. TCRdb used MiXCR to reprocess the 5' RACE reads, holding one entry per CDR3 protein. Of 5,500 to 6,500 distinct CDR3 sequences in the sample, under 15% are singletons; the top ten hold 15% to 20%. The CDR3 covers 11 residues. Germline values: CDR1 DFQATT, CDR2 SNEGSKA (reference sequence). The V and J ends lost 3 bases and 7 bases respectively, with 9 bases between them. By share of the sample, this clonotype is medium-sized. This beta chain lies outside the target of a library built for alpha chains; its clone size means little.

The sequences come from lung tissue, collected at surgery. The sequence was obtained from a human donor with early-stage non-small cell lung cancer. The rearrangement joins TRBV20-1 to TRBJ1-1; D ambiguous. The CDR3 DNA reads TGCAGTGCTAGTCGCCTTGTTGAAGCTTTCTTT. This codes for CSASRLVEAFF.